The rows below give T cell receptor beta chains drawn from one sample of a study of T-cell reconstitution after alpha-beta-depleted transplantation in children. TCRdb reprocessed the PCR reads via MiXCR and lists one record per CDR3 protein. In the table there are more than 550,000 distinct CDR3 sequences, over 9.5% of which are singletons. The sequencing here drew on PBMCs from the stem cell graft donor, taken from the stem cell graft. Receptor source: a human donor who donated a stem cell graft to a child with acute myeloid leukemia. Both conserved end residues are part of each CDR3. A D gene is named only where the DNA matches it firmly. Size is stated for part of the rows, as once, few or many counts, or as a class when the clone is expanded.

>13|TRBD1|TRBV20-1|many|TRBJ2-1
TGCAGTGTCCCGGGACAGCGGACGAGGGAGCAGTTCTTC
CSVPGQRTREQFF
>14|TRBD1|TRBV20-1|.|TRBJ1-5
TGCAGTGCTAGGGCCGGGACAGCCAATCAGCCCCAGCATTTT
CSARAGTANQPQHF
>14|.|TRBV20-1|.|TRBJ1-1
TGCAGTGCGAAATTAGGGACCGTTAACACTGAAGCTTTCTTT
CSAKLGTVNTEAFF
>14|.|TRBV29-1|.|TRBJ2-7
TGCAGCGTTGTTGGTCGAACCAGCTCCTACGAGCAGTACTTC
CSVVGRTSSYEQYF
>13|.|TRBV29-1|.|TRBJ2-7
TGCAGCGTTGAGGGATGGGATACCTACGAGCAGTACTTC
CSVEGWDTYEQYF
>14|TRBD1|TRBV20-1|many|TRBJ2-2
TGCAGTGCTTCGAACAGGGGTAACACCGGGGAGCTGTTTTTT
CSASNRGNTGELFF
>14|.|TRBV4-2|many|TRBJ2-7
TGTGCCAGCAGCCAAGATGAGGAGGACTACGAGCAGTACTTC
CASSQDEEDYEQYF
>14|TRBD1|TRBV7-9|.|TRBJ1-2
TGTGCCAGCAGCTCCGGGACAGGGGAAGGTGGCTACACCTTC
CASSSGTGEGGYTF
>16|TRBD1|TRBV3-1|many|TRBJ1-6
TGTGCCAGCAGCCCCTTAATGGGACAGGGGGGCTCACCCCTCCACTTT
CASSPLMGQGGSPLHF
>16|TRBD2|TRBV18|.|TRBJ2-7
TGTGCCAGCTCACCACCGGGACTAGCTTTACCCTCCGAGCAGTACTTC
CASSPPGLALPSEQYF
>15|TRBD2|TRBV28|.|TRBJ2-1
TGTGCCAGCAGACCATCTAGCGGGCGTTACAATGAGCAGTTCTTC
CASRPSSGRYNEQFF
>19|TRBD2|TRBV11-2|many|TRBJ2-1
TGTGCCAGCAGCTTAAGTCCCCCCCTAGCGGGAGATCATAGGAATGAGCAGTTCTTC
CASSLSPPLAGDHRNEQFF
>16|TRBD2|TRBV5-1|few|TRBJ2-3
TGCGCCAGCAGCTTCAGCGGGAAGTCCTCCGCAGATACGCAGTATTTT
CASSFSGKSSADTQYF
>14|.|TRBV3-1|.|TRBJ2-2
TGTGCCAGCAGCCAAAAGGGGAGAGCCGGGGAGCTGTTTTTT
CASSQKGRAGELFF
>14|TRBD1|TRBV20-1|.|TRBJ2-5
TGCAGTGCCATCGACAGGGTTAGGGGAGAGACCCAGTACTTC
CSAIDRVRGETQYF
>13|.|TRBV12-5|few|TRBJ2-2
TGTGCTAGTGGGCCCTCGAACACCGGGGAGCTGTTTTTT
CASGPSNTGELFF
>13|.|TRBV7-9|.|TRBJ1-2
TGTGCCAGCATCCAGACACCCTATTTGGGCTACACCTTC
CASIQTPYLGYTF
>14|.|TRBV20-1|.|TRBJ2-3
TGCAGTGCTCACACGTTGGCTAGCACAGATACGCAGTATTTT
CSAHTLASTDTQYF
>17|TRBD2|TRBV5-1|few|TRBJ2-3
TGCGCCAGCAGCTTGGACCTAGCGGGAGGTAGCACAGATACGCAGTATTTT
CASSLDLAGGSTDTQYF
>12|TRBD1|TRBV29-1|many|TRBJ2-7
TGCAGCGTTAACAGGGGGGCCTACGAGCAGTACTTC
CSVNRGAYEQYF
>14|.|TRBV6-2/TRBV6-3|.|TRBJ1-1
TGTGCCAGCAGCACGGGACACCAGAACACTGAAGCTTTCTTT
CASSTGHQNTEAFF
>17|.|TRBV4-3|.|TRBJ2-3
TGCGCCAGCAGCCAGAGCAGGCCAGGCGGAAGGACAGATACGCAGTATTTT
CASSQSRPGGRTDTQYF
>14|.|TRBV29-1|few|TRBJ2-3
TGCAGCGCTCGAGTTCGGCGGGACACAGATACGCAGTATTTT
CSARVRRDTDTQYF
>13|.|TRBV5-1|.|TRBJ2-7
TGCGCCAGCGCCTACGCAGGAGGCTACGAGCAGTACTTC
CASAYAGGYEQYF
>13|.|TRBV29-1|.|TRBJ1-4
TGCAGCGCGAGGGGGGGGTTGGGTGAAAAACTGTTTTTT
CSARGGLGEKLFF
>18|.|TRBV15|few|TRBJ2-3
TGTGCCACCAGCAGTCCCTTTATGCCCCGGGGGGCGGTGGATACGCAGTATTTT
CATSSPFMPRGAVDTQYF
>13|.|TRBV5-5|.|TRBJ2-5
TGTGCCAGCAGCCCCCTAGGTGAGGAGACCCAGTACTTC
CASSPLGEETQYF
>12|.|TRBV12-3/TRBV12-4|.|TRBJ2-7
TGTGCCAGCAGTTTAGCATTTCACGAGCAGTACTTC
CASSLAFHEQYF
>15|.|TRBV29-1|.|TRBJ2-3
TGCAGCGTTGCCGGACCCACGGGCGGGGCAGATACGCAGTATTTT
CSVAGPTGGADTQYF
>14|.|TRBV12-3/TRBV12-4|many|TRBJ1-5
TGTGCCAGCAGCCGGTCAGGGGACAATCAGCCCCAGCATTTT
CASSRSGDNQPQHF
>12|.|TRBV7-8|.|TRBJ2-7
TGTGCCAGCAGCTTAGATGGGGTCGAGCAGTACTTC
CASSLDGVEQYF
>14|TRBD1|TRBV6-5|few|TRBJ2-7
TGTGCCAGCAATTTGGGACAGGGCTTTAACGAGCAGTACTTC
CASNLGQGFNEQYF
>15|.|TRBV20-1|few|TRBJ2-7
TGCAGTGCTAGAGATCTCTCCGGGCAGACCTACGAGCAGTACTTC
CSARDLSGQTYEQYF